This T cell receptor beta chain comes out of a study of beta chain features in type 1 diabetes. Isolated RNA was reverse transcribed in full, so expressed TCRB transcripts were sequenced. The assay was immunoSEQ multiplex PCR, and TCRdb's table has in-frame clones only and misses some. In the table there are some 270,000 clones, over 12% of which are singletons. The CDR3 length is 15 residues. CDR1 is SGHTA, CDR2 FQGNSA, per germline. Trimming removed 2 bases from V and 4 bases from J, with 14 bases in between. This clone showed up just a few times. The rearrangement links TRBV7-2 to TRBJ2-5, with a tentative D call TRBD2 (6 bases). The sequencing sample was made of naive CD4+ T cells from blood. The origin of this receptor is a woman in her 40s in good health. CDR3: CASSLSAGGRETQYF. DNA of the CDR3: TGTGCCAGCAGCTTATCGGCCGGGGGTCGAGAGACCCAGTACTTC.